The 16 T cell receptor beta chains below come from one sample, sequenced in a study of cytomegalovirus exposure and HLA in healthy donors. Vbeta (60) and Jbeta (13) primers were used in the PCR. Here immunoSEQ multiplex PCR was the method, and the copy in TCRdb shows in-frame clones only, minus some. The data hold fewer than 200,000 clones, with around 88% observed a single time. Input material: PBMCs. All receptors come from a man aged 35 to 55 in good health and CMV-seropositive.

As for this clone: The same CDR3 also results from other DNA sequences found in this sample. The chain joins TRBV27 to TRBJ2-7, with D possibly matching TRBD1 (6 bases). The germline V gene has CDR1 MNHEY and CDR2 SMNVEV (reference sequence). The CDR3 consists of 14 residues. Between the trimmed V and J ends, which lost 5 bases and 1 base, there was a span of 12 bases. Here the CDR3 DNA reads TGTGCCAGCAGTGTCCGGGACACTTCCTACGAGCAGTACTTC. As protein: CASSVRDTSYEQYF.

This clone occurred a few times. The V and J genes are TRBV28 and TRBJ2-7; 8 bases match TRBD1. The CDR3 runs to 14 residues. From germline, CDR1 is MDHEN and CDR2 SYDVKM. With V trimmed by 6 bases and J by 2 bases, 6 bases remained unmatched. Written as DNA, the CDR3 is TGTGCCAGCAGGAGGACAGGGAACCCCTACGAGCAGTACTTC. It encodes CASRRTGNPYEQYF.

CDR3 nucleotide sequence: TGTGCCAGTAGTATCGTTGGGAGCGACATTCAGTACTTC. Translated, it gives CASSIVGSDIQYF. This sequence joins TRBV19 and TRBJ2-4; D is possibly TRBD2 (5 bases). Trimming removed 3 bases from V and 8 bases from J, with 11 bases in between. The CDR3 runs to 13 residues. Germline V gives CDR1 LNHDA, CDR2 SQIVND (reference sequence).

The sample holds one count of this clone. A junction boundary mismatches the germline segment, possibly from a read error. This chain links TRBV2 with TRBJ2-3; 10 bases agree with TRBD2. The CDR3 spans 15 residues. CDR1 is SNHLY and CDR2 is FYNNEI in the germline V gene. CDR3 DNA sequence: TGTGCCAGCAGAGAAGGGACTAGCGGCACAGATACGCAGTATTTT. This gives the protein CASREGTSGTDTQYF.

This rearrangement joins TRBV18 to TRBJ2-4, with 8 bases lining up with TRBD2. V dropped 0 bases and J dropped 0; count of bases not matched to a gene: 7. CDR1 and CDR2 from the germline V gene are KGHSH and LQKENI. The CDR3 consists of 18 residues. In nucleotides, the CDR3 is TGTGCCAGCTCACCACCCGGGAGGGCCGCGGGAGCCAAAAACATTCAGTACTTC. Its translation: CASSPPGRAAGAKNIQYF.

The genes are TRBV4-1 and TRBJ1-2; D gene ambiguous. Looked up from germline, CDR1 is MGHRA and CDR2 is YSYEKL. V shed 4 bases and J shed 7 bases, with 22 bases lying between them. There are 16 residues in the CDR3. Written as DNA, the CDR3 is TGCGCCAGCAGCCCCATAAACCGTCCCGTTCTAAGTGGCTACACCTTC. Translated: CASSPINRPVLSGYTF.

The chain joins TRBV4-2 to TRBJ2-5, with 13 positions matching TRBD2. The CDR3 has 16 residues. Germline CDR1 LGHNA, CDR2 YNFKEQ. Trimming cost V 2 bases and J 4 bases; bases outside gene matches: 4. CDR3 sequence: CASSQLLAGGPETQYF. Written as DNA, the CDR3 is TGTGCCAGCAGCCAATTACTAGCGGGAGGGCCAGAGACCCAGTACTTC.

The chain recombines TRBV7-9 with TRBJ2-7, with D hard to call. This CDR3 is 12 amino acids long. The ends were cut back, 6 bases at V and 2 bases at J, with 8 bases in the middle. The germline CDR1 and CDR2 sequences are SEHNR and FQNEAQ (reference sequence). CDR3 in DNA: TGTGCCAGCAGTCCGGGTACCTACGAGCAGTACTTC. Its protein is CASSPGTYEQYF.

This rearrangement joins TRBV9 to TRBJ2-1, with 12 bases aligning to TRBD2. The CDR3 has 15 residues. After removal of 3 bases from V and 5 bases from J, the junction contained 3 bases not matched to a gene. Germline CDR1 and CDR2: SGDLS and YYNGEE. The CDR3 spells CASSDRTSGDNEQFF. The CDR3 DNA reads TGTGCCAGCAGCGATCGGACTAGCGGGGACAATGAGCAGTTCTTC.

The chain uses TRBV10-3 and TRBJ2-3; tentatively, D is TRBD2 (5 bases). Looked up from germline, CDR1 is ENHRY and CDR2 is SYGVKD. Trimming took off 2 bases at V and 4 bases at J, with 7 bases between the two ends. The CDR3 totals 13 residues. The CDR3 protein is CAISEGSPDTQYF. In DNA, the CDR3 is TGTGCCATCAGTGAGGGGAGTCCAGATACGCAGTATTTT.

The chain has TRBV14 and TRBJ2-5; 7 nucleotides align to TRBD1. The CDR3 length is 16 residues. Trimming removed 0 bases from V and 5 bases from J; junction bases left unmatched: 9. Germline CDR1 and CDR2: SGHDN and FVKESK. CDR3 coding DNA: TGTGCCAGCAGCCAAGATCCGAGACAGGGCAGGGAGACCCAGTACTTC. It translates to CASSQDPRQGRETQYF. The whole variable domain, filled in from reference TRBV14 and TRBJ2-5, reads EAGVTQFPSHSVIEKGQTVTLRCDPISGHDNLYWYRRVMGKEIKFLLHFVKESKQDESGMPNNRFLAERTGGTYSTLKVQPAELEDSGVYFCASSQDPRQGRETQYFGPGTRLLVL.

V usage is TRBV19 and J usage is TRBJ2-3; 10 nucleotides agree with TRBD2. J lost 6 bases, V lost 7 bases, and 13 bases had no gene match. The V gene's germline CDR1 is LNHDA and CDR2 SQIVND (reference sequence). The CDR3 has 16 residues. CDR3 DNA: TGTGCCAGTATAGGCCAGGCTAGCGGGAGCCCGGATACGCAGTATTTT. This encodes CASIGQASGSPDTQYF.

This clone was recorded a few times. The gene calls are TRBV28 and TRBJ1-2; D might be TRBD1 (5 bases). The CDR3 length is 14 residues. V dropped 3 bases and J dropped 0 bases, with 8 bases sitting between them. Germline CDR1 and CDR2: MDHEN and SYDVKM. CDR3 nucleotide sequence: TGTGCCAGCAGTTTGCAGGGCGCTAACTATGGCTACACCTTC. Translating it yields CASSLQGANYGYTF.

The chain joins TRBV27 to TRBJ2-1; TRBD2 matches at 8 bases. CDR3 length: 14 residues. V lost 2 bases and J lost 6; bases outside the gene matches: 3. Per germline, CDR1 MNHEY and CDR2 SMNVEV (reference sequence). The CDR3, as DNA: TGTGCCAGCAGTTTAGCGGGAGGTATCAATGAGCAGTTCTTC. Encoded protein: CASSLAGGINEQFF.

This clone has just one count. V usage is TRBV4-2 and J usage is TRBJ2-1; tentatively, D is TRBD2 (6 bases). The germline gives CDR1 LGHNA, CDR2 YNFKEQ. This CDR3 has 16 residues. V shed 4 bases and J shed 4 bases, with 17 bases lying between them. This CDR3 reads CASSPNLAGRYNEQFF. CDR3 nucleotides: TGTGCCAGCAGCCCCAACCTGGCGGGAAGATACAATGAGCAGTTCTTC.

The chain recombines TRBV5-5 with TRBJ1-3; 7 bases align to TRBD1. The ends lost 2 bases at V and 4 bases at J; junction bases unmatched: 3. The CDR3 loop spans 14 amino acids. Looked up from germline, CDR1 is SGHKS and CDR2 is YYEKEE (reference sequence). The CDR3 region is CASSFGTAGNTIYF. The CDR3, as DNA: TGTGCCAGCAGCTTCGGGACAGCCGGAAACACCATATATTTT. Drawing the rest from reference TRBV5-5 and TRBJ1-3, the complete variable domain is DAGVTQSPTHLIKTRGQQVTLRCSPISGHKSVSWYQQVLGQGPQFIFQYYEKEERGRGNFPDRFSARQFPNYSSELNVNALLLGDSALYLCASSFGTAGNTIYFGEGSWLTVV.